The 10 T cell receptor beta chains below come from one sample, sequenced in a study of T cells in Graves' hyperthyroidism and ophthalmopathy. Authors of the study amplified TCR beta CDR3 regions from RNA transcripts. First-round RT-PCR with HTBI primers amplified the TCR CDR3 region. TCRdb independently ran MiXCR on the multiplex PCR reads; one entry per CDR3 protein. The sample records under 600,000 distinct CDR3 sequences, roughly 16% being singletons. The sample taken for sequencing was blood. These receptor sequences come from a woman aged 40 to 55 with Graves' ophthalmopathy.

The gene calls are TRBV2 and TRBJ2-7, with unresolved D. CDR3 length: 14 residues. The V gene lost 6 bases and the J gene lost 3 bases, with 15 bases spanning the gap. Germline CDR1 reads SNHLY; CDR2 reads FYNNEI. The DNA of the CDR3 is TGTGCCAGCAGCCAAGGCTTATCCCTCTACGAGCAGTACTTC. Residues: CASSQGLSLYEQYF.

The sample holds a few counts of this clonotype. The V gene is TRBV10-1, the J gene TRBJ2-6; D uncertain. With 8 bases removed from V and 4 bases from J, the gap between germline ends came to 9 bases. CDR3 size: 13 residues. Germline V gene lookup returns CDR1 WNHNN and CDR2 SYGVQD (reference sequence). The CDR3 loop reads CASDGSGANVLTF. The CDR3 DNA sequence: TGCGCCAGCGACGGGTCCGGGGCCAACGTCCTGACTTTC.

This clonotype was observed many times. This chain links TRBV5-5 with TRBJ1-4; D uncertain. The V end lost 0 bases, the J end lost 8 bases, and 11 bases lay between the germline ends. The CDR3 runs to 14 residues. The germline gives CDR1 SGHKS, CDR2 YYEKEE (reference sequence). The chain's CDR3 is CASSLGGKGEKLFF. The CDR3, as DNA: TGTGCCAGCAGCTTGGGAGGGAAAGGCGAAAAACTGTTTTTT. The complete variable domain, with remaining parts taken from reference TRBV5-5 and TRBJ1-4, reads DAGVTQSPTHLIKTRGQQVTLRCSPISGHKSVSWYQQVLGQGPQFIFQYYEKEERGRGNFPDRFSARQFPNYSSELNVNALLLGDSALYLCASSLGGKGEKLFFGSGTQLSVL.

This clonotype showed up many times. The gene calls are TRBV7-8 and TRBJ2-3; D remains ambiguous. Per germline, CDR1 SGHVS and CDR2 FQNEAQ. V lost 2 bases, J lost 0 bases, and 21 bases lay in between. This CDR3 has 19 amino acids. The CDR3 here is CASSLRRKGWAESTDTQYF. CDR3 nucleotide sequence: TGTGCCAGCAGCTTACGCCGAAAAGGTTGGGCAGAAAGCACAGATACGCAGTATTTT.

At least ten counts were recorded for this clonotype. The chain has TRBV12-3 or TRBV12-4 and TRBJ2-5; D ambiguous. V lost 1 base to trimming and J lost 1 base, with 4 bases between them. The CDR3 covers 13 residues. Here the CDR3 reads CASSLDSQETQYF. As DNA, the CDR3 is TGTGCCAGCAGTTTAGACAGCCAAGAGACCCAGTACTTC.

This clonotype was counted at least ten times. V is TRBV11-2 and J is TRBJ2-5; TRBD2 aligns across 12 bases. From germline, CDR1 is SGHAT and CDR2 FQNNGV. The V and J ends lost 5 bases and 9 bases, in that order; junction bases with no gene match: 10. The CDR3 runs to 15 residues. DNA of the CDR3: TGTGCCAGCAGCCATACGACTAGCGGGAGCGGGGCCCAGTACTTC. Its protein product is CASSHTTSGSGAQYF.

The V and J genes are TRBV5-6 and TRBJ2-7, with D uncertain. CDR1 SGHDT and CDR2 YYEEEE come from the germline V gene. V was pared by 0 bases and J by 3 bases, with 13 bases between. The CDR3 covers 15 residues. The CDR3 loop is CASSLDPGPLYEQYF. The CDR3 DNA follows: TGTGCCAGCAGCTTGGACCCCGGGCCTCTCTACGAGCAGTACTTC.

This clonotype has a handful of counts. The chain combines TRBV7-9 with TRBJ1-2, with D unresolved. This CDR3 region has 16 residues. Looked up from germline, CDR1 is SEHNR and CDR2 is FQNEAQ (reference sequence). V was clipped by 8 bases and J by 1 base, with 20 bases between them. The CDR3 spells CASGHPLAVLNYGYTF. CDR3 DNA: TGTGCCAGCGGCCACCCTCTGGCGGTTCTTAACTATGGCTACACCTTC.

This clonotype occurred a few times. The rearrangement joins TRBV2 to TRBJ2-3; D uncertain. V was shortened by 7 bases and J by 2 bases, with 22 bases between the two germline ends. Germline V CDR1 and CDR2: SNHLY, FYNNEI. The CDR3 consists of 17 residues. The CDR3 DNA sequence: TGTGCCAGCACCCTAAGAGAGCCTGTGTATGTCACAGATACGCAGTATTTT. Translating gives CASTLREPVYVTDTQYF. Complete variable domain (other parts from reference TRBV2 and TRBJ2-3): EPEVTQTPSHQVTQMGQEVILRCVPISNHLYFYWYRQILGQKVEFLVSFYNNEISEKSEIFDDQFSVERPDGSNFTLKIRSTKLEDSAMYFCASTLREPVYVTDTQYFGPGTRLTVL.

This chain uses TRBV24-1 with TRBJ2-2; the match to TRBD2 covers 8 bases. Germline CDR1 and CDR2: KGHDR and SFDVKD. The J segment lost 5 bases and the V segment lost 5 bases, leaving 0 bases of the junction unmatched. The CDR3 spans 13 residues. The CDR3: CATSAGGTGELFF. DNA for the CDR3: TGTGCCACCAGTGCGGGAGGGACCGGGGAGCTGTTTTTT.